The entry below describes one T cell receptor beta chain. Unrecorded immune exposures were likely, despite nominal health at sampling. The sample originates from a study of cytomegalovirus exposure and HLA in healthy donors. Germline CDR1 reads MGHDK; CDR2 reads SYGVNS. Germline trimming cut 3 bases from V and 4 bases from J; bases unmatched to any gene: 5. The CDR3 has 14 amino acids. This PCR relied on a set of 60 Vbeta primers and 13 Jbeta primers. Only in-frame clones appear in the TCRdb table, and some are missing; sequencing was by immunoSEQ multiplex PCR. Its clone listing holds 150,000 to 200,000 clones.

The rearrangement links TRBV25-1 to TRBJ1-1, with 7 bases lining up with TRBD1. This TCR was recovered from a man younger than 40 in good health and CMV-seronegative. The source material was PBMCs. CDR3 sequence reads: CASSDLTGVTEAFF. CDR3 nucleotide sequence: TGTGCCAGCAGTGATCTAACAGGGGTCACTGAAGCTTTCTTT.